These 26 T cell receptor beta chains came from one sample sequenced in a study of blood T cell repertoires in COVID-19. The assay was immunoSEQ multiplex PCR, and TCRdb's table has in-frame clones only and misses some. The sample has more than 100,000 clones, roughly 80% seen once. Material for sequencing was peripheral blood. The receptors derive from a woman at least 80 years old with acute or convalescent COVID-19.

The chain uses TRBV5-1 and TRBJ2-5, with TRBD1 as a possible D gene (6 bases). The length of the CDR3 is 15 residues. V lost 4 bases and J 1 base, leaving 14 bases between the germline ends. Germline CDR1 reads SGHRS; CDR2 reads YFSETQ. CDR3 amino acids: CASSPYGQPQETQYF. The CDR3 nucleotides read TGCGCCAGCAGCCCGTACGGACAGCCCCAAGAGACCCAGTACTTC.

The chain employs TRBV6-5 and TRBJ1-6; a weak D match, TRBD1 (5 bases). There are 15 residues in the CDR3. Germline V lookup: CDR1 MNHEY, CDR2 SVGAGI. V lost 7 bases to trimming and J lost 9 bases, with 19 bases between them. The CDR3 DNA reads TGTGCCAGCATTCTCATTGGGGGGAGGCGTTCACCCCTCCACTTT. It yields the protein CASILIGGRRSPLHF.

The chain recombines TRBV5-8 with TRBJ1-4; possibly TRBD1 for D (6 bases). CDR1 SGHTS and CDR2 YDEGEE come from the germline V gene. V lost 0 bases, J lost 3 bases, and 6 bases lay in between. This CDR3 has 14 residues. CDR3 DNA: TGTGCCAGCAGCTTGGCAGGGGCTAATGAAAAACTGTTTTTT. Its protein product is CASSLAGANEKLFF. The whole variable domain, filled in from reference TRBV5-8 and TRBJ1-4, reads EAGVTQSPTHLIKTRGQQATLRCSPISGHTSVYWYQQALGLGLQFLLWYDEGEERNRGNFPPRFSGRQFPNYSSELNVNALELEDSALYLCASSLAGANEKLFFGSGTQLSVL.

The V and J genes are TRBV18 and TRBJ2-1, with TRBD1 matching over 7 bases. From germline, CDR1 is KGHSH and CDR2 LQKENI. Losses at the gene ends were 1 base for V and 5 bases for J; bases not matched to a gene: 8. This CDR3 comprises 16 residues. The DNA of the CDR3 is TGTGCCAGCTCACCACGAACAGGGGCTGGCGACAATGAGCAGTTCTTC. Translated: CASSPRTGAGDNEQFF.

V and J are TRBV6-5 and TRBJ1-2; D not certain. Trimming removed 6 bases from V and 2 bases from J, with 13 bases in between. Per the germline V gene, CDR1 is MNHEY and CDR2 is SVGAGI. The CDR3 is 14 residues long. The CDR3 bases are TGTGCCAGCAGCGTCCCCCGGGAGAACTATGGCTACACCTTC. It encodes CASSVPRENYGYTF.

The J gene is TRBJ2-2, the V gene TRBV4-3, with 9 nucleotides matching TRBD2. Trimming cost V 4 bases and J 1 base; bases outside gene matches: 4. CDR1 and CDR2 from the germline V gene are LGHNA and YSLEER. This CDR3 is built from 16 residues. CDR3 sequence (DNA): TGCGCCAGCAGCCGAGCACTAGCGGGGAACACCGGGGAGCTGTTTTTT. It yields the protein CASSRALAGNTGELFF.

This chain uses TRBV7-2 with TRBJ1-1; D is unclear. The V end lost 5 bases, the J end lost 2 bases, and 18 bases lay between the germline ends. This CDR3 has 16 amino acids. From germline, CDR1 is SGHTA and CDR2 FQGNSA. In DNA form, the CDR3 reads TGTGCCAGCAGCCCCGGTGGCGGGATCTTAAACACTGAAGCTTTCTTT. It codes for CASSPGGGILNTEAFF. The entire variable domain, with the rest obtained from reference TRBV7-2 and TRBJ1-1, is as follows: GAGVSQSPSNKVTEKGKDVELRCDPISGHTALYWYRQSLGQGLEFLIYFQGNSAPDKSGLPSDRFSAERTGGSVSTLTIQRTQQEDSAVYLCASSPGGGILNTEAFFGQGTRLTVV.

As DNA, the CDR3 is TGCAGCGTTGAAGATTTCGAGACAGGCTATGGCTACACCTTC. Protein product: CSVEDFETGYGYTF. The chain employs TRBV29-1 and TRBJ1-2; D might be TRBD1 (6 bases). CDR3 length: 14 residues. Trimming took 0 bases from V and 4 from J, leaving 12 bases between them. The V gene's germline CDR1 is SQVTM and CDR2 ANQGSEA.

CDR3 DNA: TGTGCCAGTAGTGGGGTTAATTCGGGGATTGATGGCTACACCTTC. Translating it yields CASSGVNSGIDGYTF. J is TRBJ1-2 and V is TRBV19; D gene ambiguous. CDR3 length: 15 residues. CDR1 is LNHDA, CDR2 SQIVND, per germline (reference sequence). Between the trimmed V and J ends, which lost 5 bases and 6 bases, there was a span of 19 bases.

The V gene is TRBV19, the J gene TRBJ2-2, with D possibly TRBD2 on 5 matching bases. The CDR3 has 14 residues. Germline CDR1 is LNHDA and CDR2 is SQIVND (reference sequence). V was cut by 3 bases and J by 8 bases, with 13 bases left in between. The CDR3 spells CASSITGIVGELFF. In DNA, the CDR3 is TGTGCCAGTAGTATTACCGGGATAGTGGGGGAGCTGTTTTTT.

The CDR3 is CASSVRTGGFLYTEAFF. Here the CDR3 DNA reads TGTGCCAGCAGTGTACGGACAGGGGGCTTTTTGTACACTGAAGCTTTCTTT. The V gene is TRBV6-1, the J gene TRBJ1-1; 11 bases are a match to TRBD1. V was clipped by 4 bases and J by 3 bases; unmatched bases: 10. This CDR3 spans 17 amino acids. Germline-derived CDR1 and CDR2 are MNHNS and SASEGT.

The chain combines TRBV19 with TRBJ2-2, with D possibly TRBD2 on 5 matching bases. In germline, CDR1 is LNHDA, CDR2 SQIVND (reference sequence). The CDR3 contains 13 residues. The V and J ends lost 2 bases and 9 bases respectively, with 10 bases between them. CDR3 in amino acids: CASSISGSRELFF. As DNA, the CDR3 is TGTGCCAGTAGTATATCGGGGAGCAGGGAGCTGTTTTTT.

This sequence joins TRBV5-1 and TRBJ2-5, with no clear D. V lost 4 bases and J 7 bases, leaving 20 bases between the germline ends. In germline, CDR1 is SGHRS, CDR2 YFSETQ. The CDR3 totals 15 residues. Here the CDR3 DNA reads TGCGCCAGCAGCACCCCCGACACACGGTTGGGGACCCAGTACTTC. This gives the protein CASSTPDTRLGTQYF.

In DNA, the CDR3 is TGTGCCTGGGGGAAGGGACAGCTTAATGAGGGAAAACTGTTTTTT. This translates into CAWGKGQLNEGKLFF. This chain connects TRBV30 to TRBJ1-4, with 7 nucleotides matching TRBD1. Germline CDR1 and CDR2: GTSNPN and SVGIG (reference sequence). CDR3 size: 15 residues. V trimming: 5 bases; J trimming: 10 bases; junction bases outside the gene matches: 16.

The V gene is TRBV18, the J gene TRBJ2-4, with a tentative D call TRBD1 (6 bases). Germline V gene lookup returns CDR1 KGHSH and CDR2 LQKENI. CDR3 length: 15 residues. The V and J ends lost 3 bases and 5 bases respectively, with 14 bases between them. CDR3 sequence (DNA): TGTGCCAGCTCACCCCAGGGGCGTCGGGAAAACATTCAGTACTTC. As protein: CASSPQGRRENIQYF.

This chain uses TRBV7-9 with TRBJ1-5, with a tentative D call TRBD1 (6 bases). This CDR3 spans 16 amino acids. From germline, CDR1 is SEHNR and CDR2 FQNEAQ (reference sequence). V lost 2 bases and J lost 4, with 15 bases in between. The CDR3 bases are TGTGCCAGCAGCTTATGGGGGCAGGGTGGAAATCAGCCCCAGCATTTT. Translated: CASSLWGQGGNQPQHF.

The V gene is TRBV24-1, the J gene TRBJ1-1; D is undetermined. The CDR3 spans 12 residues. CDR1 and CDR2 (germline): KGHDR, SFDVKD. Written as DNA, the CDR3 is TGTGACGAATGTCGGCAGGACACTGAAGCTTTCTTT. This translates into CDECRQDTEAFF.

The CDR3 here is CATSDGNNQPQHF. For the CDR3, the DNA is TGTGCCACCTCGGACGGGAACAATCAGCCCCAGCATTTT. The chain employs TRBV19 and TRBJ1-5, with D unresolved. The V end was cut by 10 bases, the J end by 3 bases, with 13 bases between. Germline V lookup: CDR1 LNHDA, CDR2 SQIVND (reference sequence). The CDR3 consists of 13 residues.

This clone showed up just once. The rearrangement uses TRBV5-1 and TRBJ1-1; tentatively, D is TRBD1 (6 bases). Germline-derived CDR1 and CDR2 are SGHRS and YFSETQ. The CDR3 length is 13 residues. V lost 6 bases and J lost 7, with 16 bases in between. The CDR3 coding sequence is TGCGCCAGCAAGGGAACAGGGAGGGGTGAAGCTTTCTTT. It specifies CASKGTGRGEAFF.

The CDR3 spells CASSDRGMAGELFF. The CDR3 DNA sequence: TGTGCCAGCAGTGATAGAGGTATGGCCGGGGAGCTGTTTTTT. The V and J genes are TRBV25-1 and TRBJ2-2; no firm D call. Germline values: CDR1 MGHDK, CDR2 SYGVNS. This CDR3 region has 14 residues. Trimming took 3 bases from V and 6 from J, leaving 11 bases between them. The variable domain in full, completed from reference TRBV25-1 and TRBJ2-2, reads EADIYQTPRYLVIGTGKKITLECSQTMGHDKMYWYQQDPGMELHLIHYSYGVNSTEKGDLSSESTVSRIRTEHFPLTLESARPSHTSQYLCASSDRGMAGELFFGEGSRLTVL.

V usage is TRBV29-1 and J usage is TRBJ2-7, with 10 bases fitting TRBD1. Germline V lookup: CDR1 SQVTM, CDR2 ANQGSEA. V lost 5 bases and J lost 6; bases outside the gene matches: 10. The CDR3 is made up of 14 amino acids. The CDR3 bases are TGCAGCGTTCGCCGCCGGGACAGGGGAAGCGAGCAGTACTTC. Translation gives CSVRRRDRGSEQYF.

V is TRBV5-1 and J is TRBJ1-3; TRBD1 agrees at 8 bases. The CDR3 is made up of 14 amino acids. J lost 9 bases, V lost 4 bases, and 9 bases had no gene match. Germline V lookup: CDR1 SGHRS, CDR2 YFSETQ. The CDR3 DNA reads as TGCGCCAGCAGCGCGGGACAGGAATCTGCCACCATATATTTT. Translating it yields CASSAGQESATIYF.

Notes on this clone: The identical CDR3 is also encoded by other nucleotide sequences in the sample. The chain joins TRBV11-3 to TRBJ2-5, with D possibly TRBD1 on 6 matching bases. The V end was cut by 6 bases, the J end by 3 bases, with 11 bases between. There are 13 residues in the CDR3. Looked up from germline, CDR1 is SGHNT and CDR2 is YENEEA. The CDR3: CASSLDREETQYF. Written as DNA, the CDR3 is TGTGCCAGCAGTCTGGACAGAGAAGAGACCCAGTACTTC. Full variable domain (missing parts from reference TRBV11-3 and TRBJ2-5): EAGVVQSPRYKIIEKKQPVAFWCNPISGHNTLYWYLQNLGQGPELLIRYENEEAVDDSQLPKDRFSAERLKGVDSTLKIQPAELGDSAVYLCASSLDREETQYFGPGTRLLVL.

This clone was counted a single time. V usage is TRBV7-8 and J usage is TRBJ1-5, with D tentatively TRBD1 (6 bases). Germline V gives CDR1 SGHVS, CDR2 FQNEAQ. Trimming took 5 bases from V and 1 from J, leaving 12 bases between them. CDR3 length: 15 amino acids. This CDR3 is CASSPRGRSNQPQHF. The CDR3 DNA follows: TGTGCCAGCAGCCCCAGGGGCCGGAGCAATCAGCCCCAGCATTTT.

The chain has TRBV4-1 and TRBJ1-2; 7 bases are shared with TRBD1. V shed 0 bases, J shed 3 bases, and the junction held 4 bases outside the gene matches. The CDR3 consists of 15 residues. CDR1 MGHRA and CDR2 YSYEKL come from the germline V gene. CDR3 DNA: TGCGCCAGCAGCCAAGATAGAGGGGGCGACTATGGCTACACCTTC. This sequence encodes CASSQDRGGDYGYTF.

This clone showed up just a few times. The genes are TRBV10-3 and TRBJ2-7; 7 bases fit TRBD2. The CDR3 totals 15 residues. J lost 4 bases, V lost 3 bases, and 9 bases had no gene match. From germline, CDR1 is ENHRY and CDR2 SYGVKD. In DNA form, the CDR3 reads TGTGCCATCAGTGATACTAGCGCTTCCCTATACGAGCAGTACTTC. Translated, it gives CAISDTSASLYEQYF.